Below, 6 T cell receptor beta chains from the same sample are listed, as sequenced in a study of T cell repertoires in aging, cancer and after chemotherapy. Amplification of TCR beta used genomic DNA extracted from peripheral blood. Multiplex touch-down PCR with TRB-A/B primers amplified rearranged V-D-J TRB sequences. One entry per CDR3 protein results from TCRdb running MiXCR on the multiplex PCR reads. Of 500 to 700 distinct CDR3 sequences listed, around 33% are singletons. The sequenced sample was blood. Receptors were obtained from a human donor with a blood cancer.

This clonotype is medium-sized. The gene calls are TRBV27 and TRBJ2-2; D remains ambiguous. With 3 bases removed from V and 4 bases from J, the gap between germline ends came to 3 bases. Germline CDR1 is MNHEY and CDR2 is SMNVEV (reference sequence). The CDR3 contains 12 residues. For the CDR3, the DNA is TGTGCCAGCAGTTTCTCCACCGGGGAGCTGTTTTTT. Amino acid sequence: CASSFSTGELFF.

This clonotype is classed as medium-sized. The CDR3 sequence is CSARETSGMAWDEQFF. CDR3 nucleotides: TGCAGTGCTAGGGAGACTAGCGGGATGGCGTGGGATGAGCAGTTCTTC. The V call is TRBV20-1, the J call TRBJ2-1; the match to TRBD2 covers 11 bases. The ends lost 3 bases at V and 8 bases at J; junction bases unmatched: 12. The CDR3 consists of 16 residues. The germline gives CDR1 DFQATT, CDR2 SNEGSKA (reference sequence).

This clonotype is labeled as medium-sized. This chain connects TRBV12-3 or TRBV12-4 to TRBJ2-3, with 7 bases fitting TRBD2. This CDR3 is built from 16 residues. Trimming cost V 7 bases and J 3 bases; bases outside gene matches: 13. CDR3: CASNKGRGSRTDTQYF. The CDR3 nucleotides are TGTGCCAGCAATAAAGGGCGCGGGAGTCGGACAGATACGCAGTATTTT.

Sample share makes this clonotype medium-sized (0.01 to 0.1%). CDR3 region: CASSPGGAGANVLTF. CDR3 in DNA: TGTGCCAGCTCACCTGGGGGTGCTGGGGCCAACGTCCTGACTTTC. The V and J genes are TRBV18 and TRBJ2-6; D may match TRBD1 or TRBD2 (5 bases each). The V and J ends lost 3 bases and 2 bases respectively, with 8 bases between them. CDR1 and CDR2 (germline): KGHSH, LQKENI. CDR3 size: 15 residues.

This clonotype is termed medium-sized. This chain connects TRBV12-3 or TRBV12-4 to TRBJ2-3, with D unresolved. The V end was cut by 5 bases, the J end by 14 bases, with 20 bases between. The CDR3 extends over 13 amino acids. The DNA for the CDR3 is TGTGCCAGCAGTCCCCAGCCCCAGGTTGGACCGTATTTT. It codes for CASSPQPQVGPYF.

This chain links TRBV29-1 with TRBJ2-3; 10 nucleotides agree with TRBD2. Germline V gene lookup returns CDR1 SQVTM and CDR2 ANQGSEA. J gave up 3 bases and V 6 bases, and 6 bases lay outside the gene matches. This CDR3 region has 14 residues. The CDR3, as DNA: TGCAGCGTCTTGTCTAGCGGGAGAACAGATACGCAGTATTTT. Its translation is CSVLSSGRTDTQYF.